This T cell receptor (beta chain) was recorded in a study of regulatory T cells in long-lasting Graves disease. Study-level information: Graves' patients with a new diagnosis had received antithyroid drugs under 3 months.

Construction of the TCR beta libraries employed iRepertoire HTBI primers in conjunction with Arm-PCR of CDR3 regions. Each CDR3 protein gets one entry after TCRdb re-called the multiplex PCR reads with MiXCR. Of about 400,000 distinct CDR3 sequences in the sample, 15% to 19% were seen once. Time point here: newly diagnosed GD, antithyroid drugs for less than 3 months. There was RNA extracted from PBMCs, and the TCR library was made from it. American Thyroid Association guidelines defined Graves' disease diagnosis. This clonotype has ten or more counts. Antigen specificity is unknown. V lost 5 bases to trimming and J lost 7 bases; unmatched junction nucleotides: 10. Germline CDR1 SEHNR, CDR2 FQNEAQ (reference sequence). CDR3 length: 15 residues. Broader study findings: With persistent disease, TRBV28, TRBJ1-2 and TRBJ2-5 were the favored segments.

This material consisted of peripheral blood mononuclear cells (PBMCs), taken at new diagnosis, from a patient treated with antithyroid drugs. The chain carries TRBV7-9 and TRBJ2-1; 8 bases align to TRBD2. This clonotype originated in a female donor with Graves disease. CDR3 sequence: CASSRPGGAQNEQFF. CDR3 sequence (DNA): TGTGCCAGCAGCCGACCCGGGGGGGCACAGAATGAGCAGTTCTTC.